Here is one T cell receptor beta chain with its context. The CDR3 has 11 amino acids. Germline CDR1 is MDHEN and CDR2 is SYDVKM. V was shortened by 6 bases and J by 6 bases, with 9 bases between the two germline ends. The authors' processing: Cell counts per sample came from amplifying reference gene primers. The data were produced by immunoSEQ multiplex PCR, yet TCRdb's version contains in-frame clones alone and is incomplete. D and trimming come from the DNA, and the V and J calls and clone size come from that table. Of 200,000 or so clones listed, approximately 91% are singletons. These data originate in a study of blood T cell repertoires in COVID-19. Looking at the study overall: Samples taken during acute and convalescent COVID-19 were collected in the United States, Italy and Spain. PBMCs, B-cell-depleted T cells, or T cells provided the cDNA or gDNA that made up the material.

The chain recombines TRBV28 with TRBJ2-7; D is undetermined. The clonotype originates from an older man with active or convalescent COVID-19. The sequenced material came from peripheral blood. The CDR3: CASRRPPEQYF. The CDR3 nucleotides are TGTGCCAGCAGGCGGCCGCCCGAGCAGTACTTC.